Shown below are 26 T cell receptor beta chains from a single sample sequenced in a study of blood T cell repertoires in COVID-19. Data came from immunoSEQ multiplex PCR; TCRdb stores just in-frame clones and leaves some out. The repertoire holds 150,000 to 200,000 clones, with about 82% as singletons. Sample: peripheral blood. The receptors derive from a woman in her thirties with acute or convalescent COVID-19.

The chain carries TRBV6-4 and TRBJ2-1; 10 nucleotides match TRBD2. Germline assignment: CDR1 MRHNA and CDR2 SNTAGT. CDR3 length equals 15 residues. Germline trimming cut 5 bases from V and 7 bases from J; bases unmatched to any gene: 8. The CDR3 sequence is CASSPSGGASNEQFF. For the CDR3, the DNA is TGTGCCAGCAGTCCAAGCGGGGGGGCAAGTAATGAGCAGTTCTTC.

The chain links TRBV28 to TRBJ1-1; a possible D gene is TRBD1 (5 bases). CDR1 and CDR2 from the germline V gene are MDHEN and SYDVKM. Trimming shortened V by 6 bases and J by 0 bases, and 11 bases separated the two germline ends. The CDR3 runs 14 residues. Here the CDR3 reads CASRGTQVNTEAFF. CDR3 nucleotides: TGTGCCAGCAGAGGCACACAGGTGAACACTGAAGCTTTCTTT. The whole variable domain, remainder taken from reference TRBV28 and TRBJ1-1, is DVKVTQSSRYLVKRTGEKVFLECVQDMDHENMFWYRQDPGLGLRLIYFSYDVKMKEKGDIPEGYSVSREKKERFSLILESASTNQTSMYLCASRGTQVNTEAFFGQGTRLTVV.

The V call is TRBV20-1, the J call TRBJ1-5, with D perhaps matching TRBD1 (6 bases). The CDR3 consists of 13 residues. V lost 3 bases, J lost 8 bases, and 14 bases lay in between. Germline V gene sequence: CDR1 DFQATT, CDR2 SNEGSKA (reference sequence). CDR3 bases: TGCAGTGCTAGTCCAGGGGACCTTAAGCCCCAGCATTTT. Encoded protein: CSASPGDLKPQHF.

The J gene is TRBJ1-3, the V gene TRBV6-5; 8 bases line up with TRBD1. The J segment lost 3 bases and the V segment lost 2 bases, leaving 6 bases of the junction unmatched. Germline assignment: CDR1 MNHEY and CDR2 SVGAGI. This CDR3 spans 16 amino acids. The CDR3 region is CASSYGTGRGGNTIYF. DNA for the CDR3: TGTGCCAGCAGTTACGGGACAGGTCGAGGTGGAAACACCATATATTTT.

Only one count was recorded for this clone. The chain recombines TRBV6-5 with TRBJ2-7, with D tentatively TRBD1 (5 bases). The germline V gene has CDR1 MNHEY and CDR2 SVGAGI. Deletions cut 0 bases from V and 6 bases from J, with 18 bases between. This CDR3 spans 16 amino acids. CDR3 in DNA: TGTGCCAGCAGTTACTCGTTTTCGGTGCAGGGCCTCGAGCAGTACTTC. As protein: CASSYSFSVQGLEQYF.

The chain is built from TRBV7-8 and TRBJ2-7; 7 bases fit TRBD2. Germline CDR1 reads SGHVS; CDR2 reads FQNEAQ. The CDR3 extends over 16 amino acids. With 0 bases clipped from V and 5 bases from J, the junction kept 10 bases outside the gene matches. The DNA of the CDR3 is TGTGCCAGCAGCTTAGCGCTGGCGGGAGTCGGGCACGAGCAGTACTTC. Translated, it gives CASSLALAGVGHEQYF.

V gene TRBV5-1 combines with J gene TRBJ2-5; TRBD2 matches 10 bases. This CDR3 comprises 16 residues. V lost 0 bases to trimming and J lost 4 bases; unmatched junction nucleotides: 6. The germline gives CDR1 SGHRS, CDR2 YFSETQ. CDR3 protein: CASSLEAGGPVETQYF. CDR3 nucleotides: TGCGCCAGCAGCTTGGAAGCGGGGGGGCCAGTAGAGACCCAGTACTTC. Full variable domain (outside the CDR3, taken from reference TRBV5-1 and TRBJ2-5): KAGVTQTPRYLIKTRGQQVTLSCSPISGHRSVSWYQQTPGQGLQFLFEYFSETQRNKGNFPGRFSGRQFSNSRSEMNVSTLELGDSALYLCASSLEAGGPVETQYFGPGTRLLVL.

The chain joins TRBV19 to TRBJ2-3; 9 nucleotides match TRBD1. Germline values: CDR1 LNHDA, CDR2 SQIVND (reference sequence). The CDR3 consists of 16 residues. V lost 4 bases to trimming and J lost 2 bases; unmatched junction nucleotides: 7. The CDR3 DNA sequence: TGTGCCAGTAGTAGCGGGACAGGGATTTCCACAGATACGCAGTATTTT. Translating it yields CASSSGTGISTDTQYF.

V is TRBV4-2 and J is TRBJ1-6; D gene uncertain. CDR3 length: 16 residues. The V end lost 1 base, the J end lost 5 bases, and 12 bases lay between the germline ends. Germline lookup yields CDR1 LGHNA and CDR2 YNFKEQ. This CDR3 reads CASSQGHGTDNSPLHF. In DNA, the CDR3 is TGTGCCAGCAGCCAAGGCCATGGAACAGATAATTCACCCCTCCACTTT.

J is TRBJ1-2 and V is TRBV5-1; 8 nucleotides align to TRBD1. V dropped 4 bases and J dropped 10; count of bases not matched to a gene: 9. From germline, CDR1 is SGHRS and CDR2 YFSETQ. The CDR3 consists of 13 residues. CDR3 residues: CASSRTGIDAYTF. The CDR3 coding sequence is TGCGCCAGCAGCCGGACAGGGATAGATGCCTACACCTTC.

Points on this clone: At one end, the junction sequence differs from germline, possibly due to a read error. The chain recombines TRBV7-7 with TRBJ2-1; 8 nucleotides match TRBD2. The germline CDR1 and CDR2 sequences are SSHAT and FNYEAQ (reference sequence). The CDR3 loop spans 15 amino acids. CDR3 in DNA: TGTGCTAGCAGCTTGGGGACTAGTGGGCGCAATGAGCAGTTCTTC. Translated: CASSLGTSGRNEQFF.

The rearrangement uses TRBV28 and TRBJ1-4; 8 nucleotides align to TRBD1. V lost 5 bases, J lost 1 base, and 12 bases stayed unmatched. CDR1 and CDR2 (germline): MDHEN, SYDVKM. The length of the CDR3 is 18 residues. The CDR3 region has the DNA TGTGCCAGCAGTCCCGACCGGACAGGGCGTAAAACTAATGAAAAACTGTTTTTT. Translated, it gives CASSPDRTGRKTNEKLFF. Full variable domain (remainder filled in from reference TRBV28 and TRBJ1-4): DVKVTQSSRYLVKRTGEKVFLECVQDMDHENMFWYRQDPGLGLRLIYFSYDVKMKEKGDIPEGYSVSREKKERFSLILESASTNQTSMYLCASSPDRTGRKTNEKLFFGSGTQLSVL.

V gene TRBV18 combines with J gene TRBJ2-1; D may be TRBD2 (6 bases). CDR3 length: 13 amino acids. Trimming shortened V by 3 bases and J by 6 bases, and 9 bases separated the two germline ends. The germline V gene has CDR1 KGHSH and CDR2 LQKENI. CDR3 sequence: CASSPGLLNEQFF. Here the CDR3 DNA reads TGTGCCAGCTCACCGGGACTCCTCAATGAGCAGTTCTTC.

The chain links TRBV3-1 (or the pseudogene TRBV3-2) to TRBJ2-1; TRBD2 matches at 8 bases. Germline CDR1 and CDR2: LGHDT and YNNKEL (reference sequence). V was pared by 4 bases and J by 5 bases, with 10 bases of the junction left unmatched. The CDR3 runs 16 residues. In nucleotides, the CDR3 is TGTGCCAGCAGCCGAGATACAGCGGGAGTGGACAATGAGCAGTTCTTC. It yields the protein CASSRDTAGVDNEQFF.

V and J are TRBV4-3 and TRBJ1-1; D perhaps matches TRBD1 (6 bases). CDR1 is LGHNA and CDR2 is YSLEER in the germline V gene. CDR3 length: 14 amino acids. Trimming shortened V by 4 bases and J by 8 bases, and 17 bases separated the two germline ends. The DNA of the CDR3 is TGCGCCAGCAGCCCAAAGCGGGGGGCAGTCGAAGCTTTCTTT. Protein product: CASSPKRGAVEAFF.

This chain links TRBV7-9 with TRBJ2-2, with 7 bases aligning to TRBD2. V gave up 7 bases and J gave up 2 bases; unmatched junction bases: 13. CDR1 is SEHNR and CDR2 is FQNEAQ in the germline V gene (reference sequence). CDR3 size: 17 residues. DNA of the CDR3: TGTGCCAGCAACGGGGGAGGGCGGCGGATTAACACCGGGGAGCTGTTTTTT. Residues: CASNGGGRRINTGELFF.

This sequence joins TRBV5-1 and TRBJ1-2; TRBD1 aligns across 8 bases. The CDR3 is made up of 15 amino acids. CDR1 and CDR2 from the germline V gene are SGHRS and YFSETQ. V dropped 0 bases and J dropped 8; count of bases not matched to a gene: 9. CDR3 loop: CASSLGVDRVSGYTF. CDR3 in DNA: TGCGCCAGCAGCTTGGGAGTGGACAGGGTTTCGGGCTACACCTTC.

This sequence joins TRBV10-3 and TRBJ1-1, with TRBD1 matching over 10 bases. V lost 4 bases, J lost 3 bases, and 2 bases stayed unmatched. Germline CDR1 reads ENHRY; CDR2 reads SYGVKD. CDR3 size: 14 residues. Here the CDR3 reads CAISGDRGYTEAFF. The CDR3 nucleotides are TGTGCCATCAGTGGGGACAGGGGATACACTGAAGCTTTCTTT.

This chain joins TRBV20-1 and TRBJ2-1; TRBD1 agrees at 9 bases. CDR1 is DFQATT, CDR2 SNEGSKA, per germline (reference sequence). V shed 3 bases, J shed 8 bases, and the junction held 8 bases outside the gene matches. This CDR3 comprises 14 residues. In nucleotides, the CDR3 is TGCAGTGCTAGTACGGGACAGGGAAGAGATGAGCAGTTCTTC. It encodes CSASTGQGRDEQFF.

This chain connects TRBV2 to TRBJ2-7; 15 positions agree with TRBD2. The junction had 2 bases not matched to a gene; V was cut back by 10 bases and J by 4 bases. CDR1 is SNHLY and CDR2 is FYNNEI in the germline V gene. CDR3 length: 13 amino acids. The CDR3 sequence: CATGTSGGYEQYF. In nucleotides, the CDR3 is TGTGCCACCGGGACTAGCGGGGGGTACGAGCAGTACTTC.

V usage is TRBV5-6 and J usage is TRBJ2-1; 9 positions agree with TRBD2. Germline CDR1 SGHDT, CDR2 YYEEEE. The CDR3 length is 16 residues. With V trimmed by 3 bases and J by 4 bases, 8 bases remained unmatched. This chain's CDR3 is CASSSPLAGLYNEQFF. The CDR3 bases are TGTGCCAGCAGCTCCCCCCTAGCGGGGCTTTACAATGAGCAGTTCTTC.

J is TRBJ1-1 and V is TRBV6-1; D unclear. V lost 10 bases and J 5 bases, leaving 23 bases between the germline ends. The length of the CDR3 is 15 residues. The germline CDR1 and CDR2 sequences are MNHNS and SASEGT. CDR3 residues: CAKPSTEGVGTEAFF. The CDR3 DNA is TGTGCCAAGCCATCTACCGAGGGTGTAGGGACTGAAGCTTTCTTT.

The V and J genes are TRBV27 and TRBJ2-3; 12 nucleotides align to TRBD2. With 6 bases clipped from V and 7 bases from J, the junction kept 8 bases outside the gene matches. Germline CDR1 and CDR2: MNHEY and SMNVEV (reference sequence). CDR3 length: 15 residues. The CDR3 protein is CASRTGLAGLNTQYF. The CDR3 bases are TGTGCCAGCAGAACTGGACTAGCGGGGCTCAATACGCAGTATTTT.

The chain joins TRBV7-2 to TRBJ2-2; 10 bases fit TRBD2. The CDR3 has 16 amino acids. Germline CDR1 SGHTA, CDR2 FQGNSA. V lost 5 bases and J lost 9; bases outside the gene matches: 12. The CDR3 sequence is CASSPRRTSGYRELFF. The DNA for the CDR3 is TGTGCCAGCAGCCCCAGGAGGACTAGCGGCTACAGGGAGCTGTTTTTT. Drawing the rest from reference TRBV7-2 and TRBJ2-2, the complete variable domain is GAGVSQSPSNKVTEKGKDVELRCDPISGHTALYWYRQSLGQGLEFLIYFQGNSAPDKSGLPSDRFSAERTGGSVSTLTIQRTQQEDSAVYLCASSPRRTSGYRELFFGEGSRLTVL.

The chain has TRBV7-6 and TRBJ1-1, with 11 bases fitting TRBD1. In germline, CDR1 is SGHVS, CDR2 FNYEAQ. V dropped 6 bases and J dropped 4; count of bases not matched to a gene: 4. The CDR3 contains 14 residues. CDR3 nucleotide sequence: TGTGCCAGCAGTTCGGGACAGGGGGTCACTGAAGCTTTCTTT. Amino acid sequence: CASSSGQGVTEAFF.

The V and J genes are TRBV15 and TRBJ1-6; no reliable D call. Trimming took off 6 bases at V and 10 bases at J, with 16 bases between the two ends. CDR1 and CDR2 from the germline V gene are LNHNV and YYDKDF (reference sequence). CDR3 length equals 14 residues. The CDR3 sequence: CATSDGPGNSPLHF. For the CDR3, the DNA is TGTGCCACCAGTGACGGACCCGGGAACTCACCCCTCCACTTT.